The clone carrying this T cell receptor beta chain appeared a few times. Its target is unknown. This sample was included in a study of cytomegalovirus exposure and HLA in healthy donors. PCR was performed using 60 Vbeta and 13 Jbeta primers. Measured with immunoSEQ multiplex PCR; TCRdb has only the in-frame clones, and not every one. The sample has under 85,000 clones; less than 75% are singletons. The CDR3 loop spans 13 amino acids. Germline CDR1 SGHTA, CDR2 FQGTGA. V lost 7 bases to trimming and J lost 3 bases, with 13 bases between them. Study conclusions and caveats: Immune exposure was documented only through CMV serostatus.

The TCR comes from a woman under 40 in good health and CMV-seronegative. The material sequenced was PBMCs. This chain links TRBV7-3 with TRBJ2-7; a possible D gene is TRBD1 (5 bases). DNA for the CDR3: TGTGCCAGCACCCAAGACAGCATCTACGAGCAGTACTTC. Its translation: CASTQDSIYEQYF.